This T cell receptor beta chain was identified in a study of CD8+ T cells in alopecia areata (dated by TCRdb to 2017 to 2018). Describing the broader study: The treated patients, all with moderate-to-severe alopecia areata, were enrolled in an open-label pilot trial of oral tofacitinib given at 5 to 10 mg twice daily. Patients stayed on tofacitinib for 6 to 18 months and then had 6 months of follow-up off drug so that delayed response and recurrence could be assessed. The study used high-throughput TCRbeta sequencing to examine T cell clonal expansion in alopecia areata, in both the C3H/HeJ mouse model and human patients. On the human side, TCRbeta sequencing was run on scalp tissue and on sorted CD4+ and CD8+ peripheral blood T cells from healthy controls and from alopecia areata patients with either patchy or totalis/universalis disease. Tofacitinib-treated patients had biopsies at baseline and at 4 and 24 weeks of treatment, with a later scalp biopsy in several patients. Scalp clonality was compared among normal scalp (n=4), patchy alopecia areata scalp (n=8), and alopecia totalis/universalis scalp (n=8). RNA was obtained with the PAXgene miRNA kit for fixed scalp, the miRNeasy kit for PBMCs, and the RNeasy kit for mouse skin. TCRbeta CDR3 regions were amplified by immunoSEQ multiplex PCR with 35 Vbeta forward and 13 Jbeta reverse primers. Overall study outcomes, separate from this receptor: Compared with normal scalp, lesional scalp, particularly in alopecia totalis/universalis, had higher clonality and more expanded CD8+ clones, which suggests antigenic drive. TCR sequences shared between patients were less clear than in mice, possibly partly because of HLA diversity in the patient population. Unlike mouse skin, which is dominated by gammadelta T cells, normal human skin has resident alphabeta T cells that are also sequenced, and this complicates analysis of the scalp TCR repertoire.

The germline V gene yields WSHSY for CDR1 and SAAADI for CDR2. The CDR3 starts with the cysteine, ends with the phenylalanine, and has 16 residues. Only the CDR3 portion is preserved as DNA: 48 bases, with reading frame beginning at the first base. At the junction V is shortened by 2 bases and J by 3 bases; bases outside the gene matches: 5. Receptors were amplified or captured by the immunoSEQ multiplex PCR assay. RNA was extracted from all samples and reverse transcribed into cDNA, which served as template for TCR sequencing. First-strand cDNA was synthesized using SuperScript III with a 2:1 mix of oligo-dT and random hexamers. A synthetic immune receptor repertoire was used to assess amplification bias, and residual bias was removed computationally. The paper's data handling went like this. Raw reads were preprocessed to remove errors, and CDR3 was defined by IMGT conventions from the conserved cysteine to phenylalanine. Clonality was computed as 1 minus the Shannon entropy, with the entropy normalized by log2 of the number of productive unique TCRs. Whether each scalp clone was CD4 or CD8 was inferred by checking scalp TCRbeta sequences against the CD4 and CD8 repertoires from sorted blood. TCRdb took over this immuneACCESS table, retaining in-frame rearrangements with V and J assigned. Such tables are incomplete; in checked studies, under half of the missing clones stem from an unresolved V gene, and the remainder is unexplained. Clone size and the V and J calls come from that table; the DNA yielded D and trimming. The table for this sample lists some 170,000 clones; approximately 56% of them were counted only once. The top ten constitute roughly 15% of the sample.

The sample's time point label, decoded: baseline before oral tofacitinib. Peripheral blood and lesional scalp punch biopsies were obtained from patients with alopecia areata. PBMCs were isolated by density centrifugation and stained for CD3, CD4 and CD8, after which CD4+ and CD8+ T cells were sorted on a FACSAria. Notes on this clone: What this receptor recognizes is not known. No qualities accompany the bases; no much larger clone lies one base away.

The sequence joins TRBV10-2 to TRBJ1-5; 9 junctional bases match TRBD1. The sample consisted of CD4+ T cells sorted from blood, taken at week 0. The TCR was taken from a human donor with alopecia areata. The sequenced DNA: TGCGCCAGCAGTGAGAGGACAGGGGTTTCCAATCAGCCCCAGCATTTT. Translation gives CASSERTGVSNQPQHF.